This T cell receptor (beta chain) originates from a study of human T cells and chemical hapten exposure. Study information: All through the approximately 24-week study, the scalp of each patient received diphenylcyclopropenone doses weekly. Study-wide findings and caveats: TCRs above 1 in 1000 frequency did not change with DPC sensitization.

Indicated time point: patch test 3, about 24 weeks after DPC sensitization. The treatment is: therapeutic diphenylcyclopropenone sensitization with weekly scalp DPC. V lost 4 bases, J lost 5 bases, and 12 bases lay in between. CDR3 length: 14 amino acids. A word on this clonotype: Its antigen is unknown.

Each CDR3 protein is one row after TCRdb ran MiXCR on the RACE reads. The data show some 97,000 distinct CDR3 sequences, with around a quarter seen just once and over 9% held by the top ten. The receptor's source is a man aged 35 to 55 with alopecia areata. Some clones in this sample may be carry-over from other donors' samples. The chain combines TRBV12-3 or TRBV12-4 with TRBJ2-4; no reliable D call. The specimen was whole blood, collected in connection with sensitization to the hapten diphenylcyclopropenone (DPC). The CDR3 loop reads CASSSTVVENIQYF. CDR3 coding DNA: TGTGCCAGCAGTTCCACAGTGGTTGAAAACATTCAGTACTTC.